This entry is about one TCR beta chain. Antigen unknown. The data are from a study of T cell clonotyping in hematopoietic cell transplantation. The repertoire was sequenced with immunoSEQ multiplex PCR; TCRdb's copy has only in-frame clones and lacks some. The sample shows about 2,600 clones, over 70% of them seen only once. Notes on the study in general: At the given depth, recipient repertoires were over 95% de novo clonotypes. After transplant, recipient diversity fell while pathologically expanded clonotypes grew through day 180.

The CDR3 is 12 residues long. In germline, CDR1 is GTSNPN, CDR2 SVGIG (reference sequence). With 0 bases removed from V and 3 bases from J, the gap between germline ends came to 3 bases. The sequenced sample was peripheral blood mononuclear cells, obtained 180 days after allogeneic stem cell transplant. The origin of this receptor is a male patient between 60 and 69 years old who had an allogeneic stem cell transplant, so T cells may come from the graft donor. Some clones in this sample may be carry-over from other donors' samples. This rearrangement joins TRBV30 to TRBJ1-5; D unresolved. The DNA for the CDR3 is TGTGCCTGGAGTGTTGACAATCAGCCCCAGCATTTT. It specifies CAWSVDNQPQHF.